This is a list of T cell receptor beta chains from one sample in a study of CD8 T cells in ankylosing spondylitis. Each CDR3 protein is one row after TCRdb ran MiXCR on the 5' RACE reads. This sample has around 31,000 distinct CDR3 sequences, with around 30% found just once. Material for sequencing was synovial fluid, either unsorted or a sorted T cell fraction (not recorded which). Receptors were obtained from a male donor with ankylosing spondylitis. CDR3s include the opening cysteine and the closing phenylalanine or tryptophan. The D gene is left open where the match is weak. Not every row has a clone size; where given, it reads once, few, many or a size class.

CDR3 protein: CASSLGGWGTDTQYF
CDR3 DNA: TGTGCCAGCAGCTTAGGTGGCTGGGGCACAGATACGCAGTATTTT
J gene: TRBJ2-3
V gene: TRBV7-9
D gene: -
clone size: -

CDR3 protein: CASSLLDSGSYEQYF
CDR3 DNA: TGTGCCAGCAGCTTATTGGATAGCGGATCCTACGAGCAGTACTTC
J gene: TRBJ2-7
V gene: TRBV7-9
D gene: -
clone size: many

CDR3 protein: CSARDKFAGGWMTQYF
CDR3 DNA: TGCAGTGCTAGAGATAAATTCGCGGGAGGTTGGATGACCCAGTACTTC
J gene: TRBJ2-5
V gene: TRBV20-1
D gene: TRBD2
clone size: -

CDR3 protein: CSARELDSMNTEAFF
CDR3 DNA: TGCAGTGCTAGAGAGCTCGACAGCATGAACACTGAAGCTTTCTTT
J gene: TRBJ1-1
V gene: TRBV20-1
D gene: -
clone size: many

CDR3 protein: CASSYFRQDNEQFF
CDR3 DNA: TGTGCCAGCAGTTACTTTCGACAGGACAATGAGCAGTTCTTC
J gene: TRBJ2-1
V gene: TRBV6-2/TRBV6-3
D gene: -
clone size: few

CDR3 protein: CATSLVRTIGEKLFF
CDR3 DNA: TGTGCCACCAGCCTAGTCCGTACGATAGGGGAAAAACTGTTTTTT
J gene: TRBJ1-4
V gene: TRBV15
D gene: -
clone size: -

CDR3 protein: CASSLFEGHTGELFF
CDR3 DNA: TGTGCCAGCAGCTTATTTGAGGGCCACACCGGGGAGCTGTTTTTT
J gene: TRBJ2-2
V gene: TRBV11-2
D gene: -
clone size: -

CDR3 protein: CASSLMILAGEMGNEQFF
CDR3 DNA: TGTGCCAGCAGCTTAATGATACTAGCGGGAGAGATGGGAAATGAGCAGTTCTTC
J gene: TRBJ2-1
V gene: TRBV11-2
D gene: TRBD2
clone size: -

CDR3 protein: CASSLDPNSRLSYNEQFF
CDR3 DNA: TGTGCCAGCAGCTTAGATCCTAACAGCAGGCTCTCCTACAATGAGCAGTTCTTC
J gene: TRBJ2-1
V gene: TRBV11-2
D gene: -
clone size: -

CDR3 protein: CASSQQGVTDTQYF
CDR3 DNA: TGTGCCAGCAGCCAACAGGGAGTCACAGATACGCAGTATTTT
J gene: TRBJ2-3
V gene: TRBV4-2
D gene: -
clone size: few

CDR3 protein: CASSSLDRPDGPQHF
CDR3 DNA: TGTGCCAGCAGTTCTCTGGACAGGCCGGATGGGCCCCAGCATTTT
J gene: TRBJ1-5
V gene: TRBV6-5
D gene: TRBD1
clone size: few

CDR3 protein: CASSISGSSYNEQFF
CDR3 DNA: TGTGCCAGTAGTATTTCGGGGAGCTCCTACAATGAGCAGTTCTTC
J gene: TRBJ2-1
V gene: TRBV19
D gene: -
clone size: -

CDR3 protein: CASSFTLGRNQPQHF
CDR3 DNA: TGTGCCAGCAGTTTTACCCTAGGTCGCAATCAGCCCCAGCATTTT
J gene: TRBJ1-5
V gene: TRBV12-3/TRBV12-4
D gene: -
clone size: few

CDR3 protein: CASSWGSTYEQYF
CDR3 DNA: TGTGCCAGCTCTTGGGGATCTACCTACGAGCAGTACTTC
J gene: TRBJ2-7
V gene: TRBV11-2
D gene: -
clone size: -

CDR3 protein: CSASGQSRRGNEQFF
CDR3 DNA: TGCAGTGCTTCCGGGCAAAGCCGGAGGGGAAATGAGCAGTTCTTC
J gene: TRBJ2-1
V gene: TRBV20-1
D gene: -
clone size: few

CDR3 protein: CASSAQGAYEQYF
CDR3 DNA: TGCGCCAGCAGCGCACAGGGGGCCTACGAGCAGTACTTC
J gene: TRBJ2-7
V gene: TRBV5-1
D gene: TRBD1
clone size: many

CDR3 protein: CASSVGGTGAGELFF
CDR3 DNA: TGTGCCAGCAGCGTAGGAGGGACCGGGGCCGGGGAGCTGTTTTTT
J gene: TRBJ2-2
V gene: TRBV9
D gene: -
clone size: once

CDR3 protein: CASSLTNTLASYNEQFF
CDR3 DNA: TGTGCCAGCAGTTTAACCAACACATTAGCCTCCTACAATGAGCAGTTCTTC
J gene: TRBJ2-1
V gene: TRBV12-3/TRBV12-4
D gene: -
clone size: -

CDR3 protein: CASSRHGTSGSATDTQYF
CDR3 DNA: TGTGCCAGCAGCCGTCACGGGACTAGCGGGAGTGCAACAGATACGCAGTATTTT
J gene: TRBJ2-3
V gene: TRBV28
D gene: TRBD2
clone size: -

CDR3 protein: CASSQEGGGGADTQYF
CDR3 DNA: TGTGCCAGCAGCCAAGAAGGCGGAGGAGGGGCAGATACGCAGTATTTT
J gene: TRBJ2-3
V gene: TRBV4-2
D gene: -
clone size: -

CDR3 protein: CASSFGQGVYNEQFF
CDR3 DNA: TGTGCCAGCAGCTTTGGACAGGGGGTATACAATGAGCAGTTCTTC
J gene: TRBJ2-1
V gene: TRBV7-2
D gene: TRBD1
clone size: many

CDR3 protein: CSDLAWHTF
CDR3 DNA: TGCAGCGACCTTGCTTGGCACACCTTC
J gene: TRBJ1-2
V gene: TRBV29-1
D gene: -
clone size: -

CDR3 protein: CASSLGNVGVSNQPQHF
CDR3 DNA: TGTGCCAGCAGCTTGGGCAACGTAGGAGTAAGCAATCAGCCCCAGCATTTT
J gene: TRBJ1-5
V gene: TRBV5-6
D gene: -
clone size: -

CDR3 protein: CASSLTGLAGRETQYF
CDR3 DNA: TGTGCCAGCAGCTTAACCGGACTAGCGGGAAGAGAGACCCAGTACTTC
J gene: TRBJ2-5
V gene: TRBV11-2
D gene: TRBD2
clone size: -

CDR3 protein: CASSLYGPGDTQYF
CDR3 DNA: TGTGCCAGCTCACTCTACGGGCCCGGGGATACGCAGTATTTT
J gene: TRBJ2-3
V gene: TRBV18
D gene: -
clone size: -

CDR3 protein: CASSLFGQGNHEQYF
CDR3 DNA: TGTGCCAGCAGCTTATTCGGGCAGGGAAACCACGAGCAGTACTTC
J gene: TRBJ2-7
V gene: TRBV13
D gene: -
clone size: -

CDR3 protein: CSARGPPANTGELFF
CDR3 DNA: TGCAGTGCTAGAGGGCCTCCCGCGAACACCGGGGAGCTGTTTTTT
J gene: TRBJ2-2
V gene: TRBV20-1
D gene: -
clone size: -

CDR3 protein: CASSYGEGRDTEAFF
CDR3 DNA: TGTGCCAGCAGTTACGGGGAGGGGCGGGACACTGAAGCTTTCTTT
J gene: TRBJ1-1
V gene: TRBV6-5
D gene: -
clone size: few

CDR3 protein: CASSPGTQTYGYTF
CDR3 DNA: TGTGCCAGCAGTCCTGGGACACAGACCTATGGCTACACCTTC
J gene: TRBJ1-2
V gene: TRBV27
D gene: -
clone size: -

CDR3 protein: CASSQDLYSKFF
CDR3 DNA: TGTGCCAGCAGCCAGGACTTATATTCAAAGTTCTTC
J gene: TRBJ2-1
V gene: TRBV7-8
D gene: -
clone size: few

CDR3 protein: CASSLGAGPYTYEQYF
CDR3 DNA: TGCGCCAGCAGCTTGGGAGCCGGCCCCTATACCTACGAGCAGTACTTC
J gene: TRBJ2-7
V gene: TRBV5-1
D gene: -
clone size: -

CDR3 protein: CASSQEAGSLQGTANVLTF
CDR3 DNA: TGTGCCAGCAGCCAAGAGGCAGGGAGTCTTCAAGGGACGGCCAACGTCCTGACTTTC
J gene: TRBJ2-6
V gene: TRBV4-2
D gene: -
clone size: few

CDR3 protein: CASSSALGLEQYF
CDR3 DNA: TGTGCCAGCAGTTCCGCCCTAGGTCTCGAGCAGTACTTC
J gene: TRBJ2-7
V gene: TRBV27
D gene: -
clone size: -

CDR3 protein: CASSQGWALDTQYF
CDR3 DNA: TGTGCCAGCAGCCAAGGATGGGCCCTAGATACGCAGTATTTT
J gene: TRBJ2-3
V gene: TRBV14
D gene: -
clone size: few

CDR3 protein: CAISEGTGGQGNQPQHF
CDR3 DNA: TGTGCCATCAGTGAAGGGACAGGGGGCCAGGGCAATCAGCCCCAGCATTTT
J gene: TRBJ1-5
V gene: TRBV10-3
D gene: TRBD1
clone size: many

CDR3 protein: CASSLDGLGMAQYF
CDR3 DNA: TGCGCCAGCAGCTTGGATGGCCTCGGTATGGCCCAGTACTTC
J gene: TRBJ2-5
V gene: TRBV5-1
D gene: -
clone size: -

CDR3 protein: CASSYFSGRQETQYF
CDR3 DNA: TGTGCCAGCAGTTACTTTAGCGGGAGGCAAGAGACCCAGTACTTC
J gene: TRBJ2-5
V gene: TRBV6-5
D gene: TRBD2
clone size: -

CDR3 protein: CASTPRNQETQYF
CDR3 DNA: TGTGCCAGCACCCCGAGAAACCAAGAGACCCAGTACTTC
J gene: TRBJ2-5
V gene: TRBV27
D gene: -
clone size: -

CDR3 protein: CSVRLGTDTEAFF
CDR3 DNA: TGCAGTGTCCGACTGGGGACAGACACTGAAGCTTTCTTT
J gene: TRBJ1-1
V gene: TRBV20-1
D gene: TRBD1
clone size: few

CDR3 protein: CASSLVGDTGELFF
CDR3 DNA: TGTGCCAGCAGCTTAGTTGGGGACACCGGGGAGCTGTTTTTT
J gene: TRBJ2-2
V gene: TRBV7-6
D gene: -
clone size: medium-sized

CDR3 protein: CASSLTGGGTDTQYF
CDR3 DNA: TGTGCCAGCAGTTTAACAGGAGGGGGCACAGATACGCAGTATTTT
J gene: TRBJ2-3
V gene: TRBV28
D gene: -
clone size: -